The text below deals with one T cell receptor beta chain. This clonotype appeared once. The specificity of this receptor is unknown. Since a much larger clone is just one base distant, this may be a read error. The CDR3 runs 13 amino acids, cysteine and phenylalanine included. The sequence is cut down to CDR3 DNA, 39 bases in frame from base 1. The germline V gene provides CDR1 KGHSH and CDR2 LQKENI. This specimen comes from a study of T cells in Graves' hyperthyroidism and ophthalmopathy (dated by TCRdb to about 2019). Some background on the complete study: Peripheral blood was collected at initial diagnosis, before any treatment. Prospective prediction of ophthalmopathy was tested in an independent validation cohort consisting of about 20 hyperthyroidism patients and about 17 patients who later progressed to ophthalmopathy. In about six Graves' hyperthyroidism patients, the study also compared T-cell repertoires from thyroid tissue with T-cell repertoires from blood. TCR V-J signatures able to tell the groups apart were searched for in a discovery cohort of 100 patients, of whom more than 40 had Graves' ophthalmopathy and around 57 had stable Graves' hyperthyroidism. The paper describes TCR Vbeta CDR3 sequencing of 140 or so peripheral blood samples, made up of around 41 ophthalmopathy patients, approximately 76 hyperthyroidism patients and approximately 17 progressor patients. Following sampling, methimazole starting at 30 mg daily was given to hyperthyroidism patients, and high-dose intravenous methylprednisolone was given to ophthalmopathy patients. The approximately 97 discovery patients were randomly divided into training and test sets at a 7:3 ratio. Findings and caveats that apply to the study as a whole: A model built on a 13 V-J signature distinguished ophthalmopathy from stable hyperthyroidism, reaching 85% to 90% sensitivity and about 81% specificity in cross-validation and 80%/75% in testing. In validation, progression to ophthalmopathy was predicted by the model with 55% to 71% sensitivity and around 75% specificity, a median of roughly 6.4 months before onset. Most expanded thyroid clonotypes (frequency above 0.001) were also detected in blood, a finding suggesting that blood repertoires may reflect thyroid immune responses. Sample size was not statistically predetermined, and blinding of investigators to group allocation was not performed.

Hyperthyroidism patients were newly diagnosed, with disease duration under 2 months, and aged 18 to 65 years. Exclusion was applied to patients with uncontrolled infections, other autoimmune diseases, pregnancy or lactation. Clinical symptoms, serum thyroxine and TRAb, thyroid ultrasound, and orbital computed tomography formed the basis for the diagnoses. For progressor patients, blood was drawn at the first diagnosis of hyperthyroidism, before any ophthalmopathy symptoms had appeared. Ficoll-Paque density gradient centrifugation was used to isolate PBMCs from around 10 ml of fresh peripheral blood. Progressor patients were initially diagnosed with Graves' hyperthyroidism and developed ophthalmopathy during follow-up. Trizol reagent was used to extract total RNA, and RNA quality was then checked on an Agilent 2100 Bioanalyzer. The TCR beta CDR3 regions were amplified from the RNA transcripts. The first round of RT-PCR for the TCR CDR3 was performed with the HTBI primer set and the Qiagen OneStep RT-PCR kit. A second multiplex PCR round built the libraries, followed by size selection and purification. Sequencing of the libraries was done on an Illumina HiSeq2000 using paired-end 100 bp reads. In the authors' own workflow: SOAPnuke was used to process the raw data, removing reads that contained adapters or uncalled bases, had a mean Phred below 15, or lacked an exact match to the constant primer or identifier. High-quality paired reads were merged with COPE v1.2.5, and unique nucleotide sequences were defined as clonotypes. MiTCR v1.1 was used to align the clonotypes against IMGT TRBV, TRBD and TRBJ reference segments. The analysis included only V-J combinations with a frequency above 0.0001, which together covered approximately 99% of the repertoires. A TCS score was defined as the ratio between F50 (clonal expansion) and ExV (chaos), using BLOSUM62-based TCRdist between CDR3 peptides within each V-J. Welch's t-statistics and random forest reduced around 550 V-J features to about 12, which were used in a naive Bayes classifier (R e1071). TCRdb reprocessed the public reads (quality trimming at Q25 with fastp, clone calling with MiXCR) and kept in-frame beta chains. Rows are unified per CDR3 protein, each entry keeping the most common DNA and genes. The V and J calls shown here were made by TCRdb, not taken from the authors' results. The sample table shows 250,000 or so distinct CDR3 sequences, and approximately 16% are seen once. The leading ten clones occupy around 31% of the sample.

This clonotype was obtained from a woman aged 45-60 years with Graves' hyperthyroidism that later progressed to Graves' ophthalmopathy. Sequences were obtained from blood. The sequence is built from TRBV18 and TRBJ1-2, with no confident D gene call. The sequence in DNA is TGTGCCGGCTCAGAACGGGCCGACTATGGCTACACCTTC. It translates to CAGSERADYGYTF.